The clone carrying this T cell receptor (beta chain) was observed a few times. Its antigen remains unknown. The CDR3 length is 13 residues. V was trimmed by 0 bases and J by 7 bases, leaving 8 bases between them. Germline CDR1 is SGHRS and CDR2 is YFSETQ. From alopecia areata patients, lesional scalp punch biopsies and peripheral blood were collected. Extracted RNA was reverse transcribed, and the resulting cDNA served as sequencing template. Sequenced by immunoSEQ multiplex PCR; TCRdb stores in-frame clones only, minus some. The repertoire holds 200,000 to 250,000 clones, about 60% seen once, with roughly 0.47% in the top ten. The data originate from a study of CD8+ T cells in alopecia areata. Study-wide points: Lesional scalp exceeded normal scalp in clonality, especially in alopecia totalis/universalis.

The sample in question was CD4+ T cells sorted from blood, obtained at week 0. This chain uses TRBV5-1 with TRBJ1-5; D unclear. This receptor was taken from a human donor with alopecia areata. The CDR3 DNA is TGCGCCAGCAGCTTGGATCCCAGGCAGCCCCAGCATTTT. This encodes CASSLDPRQPQHF.